These 26 T cell receptor beta chains share one sample of origin, sequenced in a study of cytomegalovirus exposure and HLA in healthy donors. PCR employed 60 Vbeta and 13 Jbeta primers. This table comes from immunoSEQ multiplex PCR, and its TCRdb copy is limited to in-frame clones, with some not included. This table holds over 110,000 clones, roughly 79% found once. Material: PBMCs. The receptors were sampled from a woman aged 60-70 years in good health and CMV-seropositive.

The chain carries TRBV11-3 and TRBJ1-1, with 7 nucleotides matching TRBD1. Losses at the gene ends were 6 bases for V and 3 bases for J; bases not matched to a gene: 1. The CDR3 consists of 12 residues. Germline V lookup: CDR1 SGHNT, CDR2 YENEEA. The CDR3 here is CASRTGDTEAFF. The CDR3 region has the DNA TGTGCCAGCAGAACAGGGGACACTGAAGCTTTCTTT.

The V and J genes are TRBV28 and TRBJ2-7; 9 bases line up with TRBD2. J was trimmed by 3 bases and V by 7 bases; bases with no gene match: 7. The CDR3 is 14 residues long. Germline V gives CDR1 MDHEN, CDR2 SYDVKM. The CDR3 spells CASTLGLAVYEQYF. The DNA of the CDR3 is TGTGCCAGCACCCTGGGACTAGCCGTCTACGAGCAGTACTTC. The full variable domain, in which reference TRBV28 and TRBJ2-7 provide the parts outside the CDR3, is DVKVTQSSRYLVKRTGEKVFLECVQDMDHENMFWYRQDPGLGLRLIYFSYDVKMKEKGDIPEGYSVSREKKERFSLILESASTNQTSMYLCASTLGLAVYEQYFGPGTRLTVT.

The genes are TRBV7-2 and TRBJ2-5; 7 bases agree with TRBD1. The germline gives CDR1 SGHTA, CDR2 FQGNSA. Losses at the gene ends were 4 bases for V and 0 bases for J; bases not matched to a gene: 5. The CDR3 is 15 residues long. Here the CDR3 reads CASSSGQEYQETQYF. The CDR3, as DNA: TGTGCCAGCAGCTCCGGACAGGAGTACCAAGAGACCCAGTACTTC. Drawing the rest from reference TRBV7-2 and TRBJ2-5, the complete variable domain is GAGVSQSPSNKVTEKGKDVELRCDPISGHTALYWYRQSLGQGLEFLIYFQGNSAPDKSGLPSDRFSAERTGGSVSTLTIQRTQQEDSAVYLCASSSGQEYQETQYFGPGTRLLVL.

The V call is TRBV28, the J call TRBJ2-1; 7 bases fit TRBD2. Germline V gene lookup returns CDR1 MDHEN and CDR2 SYDVKM. The CDR3 spans 14 residues. V lost 7 bases, J lost 3 bases, and 6 bases stayed unmatched. The CDR3 protein is CASNGREFYNEQFF. The CDR3 DNA is TGTGCCAGCAACGGGCGGGAGTTCTACAATGAGCAGTTCTTC.

The V gene is TRBV18, the J gene TRBJ2-5; D may be TRBD2 (5 bases). The CDR3 has 14 residues. Germline V gives CDR1 KGHSH, CDR2 LQKENI. Trimming took 3 bases from V and 1 from J, leaving 9 bases between them. The DNA of the CDR3 is TGTGCCAGCTCACCGTCGGAGGCCCAAGAGACCCAGTACTTC. This translates into CASSPSEAQETQYF.

This clone was seen a single time. The J gene is TRBJ2-3, the V gene TRBV11-3, with D possibly TRBD2 on 6 matching bases. CDR1 is SGHNT and CDR2 is YENEEA in the germline V gene. CDR3 length: 12 residues. Trimming removed 5 bases at V and 4 bases at J, with 7 bases between. DNA of the CDR3: TGTGCCAGCAGCGCGGGGCCAGATACGCAGTATTTT. Translation gives CASSAGPDTQYF.

This chain links TRBV18 with TRBJ1-5; no clear D gene. Trimming shortened V by 8 bases and J by 0 bases, and 11 bases separated the two germline ends. The germline gives CDR1 KGHSH, CDR2 LQKENI. CDR3 length: 14 amino acids. CDR3 sequence reads: CASAGLLSNQPQHF. In DNA form, the CDR3 reads TGTGCCAGCGCTGGCCTTCTTAGCAATCAGCCCCAGCATTTT.

The table lists this clone with a few counts. V is TRBV7-2 and J is TRBJ2-3; D is possibly TRBD1 (5 bases). The CDR3 loop spans 15 amino acids. With 5 bases removed from V and 0 bases from J, the gap between germline ends came to 12 bases. Germline values: CDR1 SGHTA, CDR2 FQGNSA. This CDR3 is CASSARVRSTDTQYF. The CDR3, as DNA: TGTGCCAGCAGCGCCAGGGTTCGTAGCACAGATACGCAGTATTTT.

This chain connects TRBV7-9 to TRBJ1-5; TRBD1 agrees at 8 bases. Trimming took 3 bases from V and 6 from J; bases not matched to a gene: 4. Germline V gives CDR1 SEHNR, CDR2 FQNEAQ (reference sequence). The CDR3 has 14 amino acids. DNA for the CDR3: TGTGCCAGCAGCTTGGGACAGGCCCGTCAGCCCCAGCATTTT. Translating it yields CASSLGQARQPQHF.

The chain couples TRBV11-1 to TRBJ2-1; a possible D gene is TRBD1 (5 bases). The CDR3 length is 15 residues. V was clipped by 8 bases and J by 5 bases, with 19 bases between them. From germline, CDR1 is SGHAT and CDR2 FQDESV (reference sequence). The CDR3 nucleotides are TGTGCCAGCGCAACCCTCAGACAGCCGAACAATGAGCAGTTCTTC. It translates to CASATLRQPNNEQFF.

The chain joins TRBV27 to TRBJ2-5; D perhaps matches TRBD2 (6 bases). The CDR3 is 13 amino acids. Deletions cut 7 bases from V and 0 bases from J, with 9 bases between. CDR1 and CDR2 (germline): MNHEY, SMNVEV (reference sequence). In nucleotides, the CDR3 is TGTGCCAGCACCCTAGCGTACCAAGAGACCCAGTACTTC. Translated: CASTLAYQETQYF.

The gene calls are TRBV4-3 and TRBJ2-7; D may be TRBD2 (6 bases). The CDR3 is made up of 17 amino acids. Trimming took off 0 bases at V and 0 bases at J, with 15 bases between the two ends. Germline CDR1 and CDR2: LGHNA and YSLEER. CDR3 DNA sequence: TGCGCCAGCAGCCAAGATTTATTGGGGGAGGTCTCCTACGAGCAGTACTTC. As protein: CASSQDLLGEVSYEQYF.

The chain employs TRBV5-4 and TRBJ1-1; maybe TRBD1 (6 bases). Germline CDR1 is SGHNT and CDR2 is YYREEE (reference sequence). V was trimmed by 5 bases and J by 2 bases, leaving 10 bases between them. CDR3 length equals 13 residues. CDR3 region: CASRGGANTEAFF. The CDR3 nucleotides read TGTGCCAGCAGGGGGGGGGCCAACACTGAAGCTTTCTTT.

This clone came up once. The chain uses TRBV6-1 and TRBJ2-7, with unresolved D. Germline CDR1 is MNHNS and CDR2 is SASEGT. V gave up 6 bases and J gave up 5 bases, with 14 bases separating them. CDR3 length: 13 amino acids. In DNA form, the CDR3 reads TGTGCCAGCAGGCTGATCCAGTACGACGAGCAGTACTTC. It specifies CASRLIQYDEQYF.

The V gene is TRBV6-1, the J gene TRBJ1-5; D not certain. The CDR3 loop spans 15 amino acids. CDR1 is MNHNS and CDR2 is SASEGT in the germline V gene. Trimming took 4 bases from V and 3 from J, leaving 13 bases between them. The CDR3 DNA sequence: TGTGCCAGCAGTGTCGTCACAGACTACAATCAGCCCCAGCATTTT. This encodes CASSVVTDYNQPQHF.

The chain is built from TRBV30 and TRBJ2-3; D not resolved. This CDR3 comprises 12 residues. Trimming removed 2 bases from V and 6 bases from J, with 9 bases in between. The germline V gene has CDR1 GTSNPN and CDR2 SVGIG (reference sequence). CDR3 loop: CAWSHTQDTQYF. Here the CDR3 DNA reads TGTGCCTGGAGTCATACCCAGGATACGCAGTATTTT.

The chain uses TRBV29-1 and TRBJ2-5, with TRBD1 identical over 10 bases. The J call is in doubt because the DNA end fits TRBJ2-7 better. Germline assignment: CDR1 SQVTM and CDR2 ANQGSEA. The CDR3 extends over 14 amino acids. Here the CDR3 reads CSVATGGSSYEQYF. The CDR3 DNA follows: TGCAGCGTTGCGACAGGGGGCTCCTCCTACGAGCAGTACTTC.

CDR3 nucleotide sequence: TGTGCCAGCAGTTCACAGGGGCCGGGGGGCTACACCTTC. Translating it yields CASSSQGPGGYTF. This chain connects TRBV28 to TRBJ1-2; 7 positions match TRBD1. V lost 4 bases, J lost 8 bases, and 7 bases stayed unmatched. CDR3 length: 13 amino acids. Germline V gives CDR1 MDHEN, CDR2 SYDVKM.

J is TRBJ1-5 and V is TRBV7-9; 7 positions match TRBD1. This CDR3 region has 14 residues. The germline V gene has CDR1 SEHNR and CDR2 FQNEAQ (reference sequence). With V trimmed by 2 bases and J by 11 bases, 9 bases remained unmatched. The CDR3 sequence: CASSLSQGEATQHF. The CDR3 DNA reads TGTGCCAGCAGCTTATCCCAGGGGGAAGCGACCCAGCATTTT.

Concerning this clone itself: The junction does not match germline at one end; this may be a read error. The chain joins TRBV4-3 to TRBJ2-3, with 13 bases lining up with TRBD2. The CDR3 is 17 residues long. Per germline, CDR1 LGHNA and CDR2 YSLEER. In nucleotides, the CDR3 is TGCGCCAGCAGCCAAGCCGGACTAGCGGGAGCTCGCATGGGGCCTCATTTT. This codes for CASSQAGLAGARMGPHF.

This clone was observed once. This chain uses TRBV6-1 with TRBJ2-1, with D possibly TRBD2 on 5 matching bases. CDR3 length: 15 residues. Germline assignment: CDR1 MNHNS and CDR2 SASEGT. The V gene lost 5 bases and the J gene lost 1 base, with 12 bases spanning the gap. The CDR3 is CASSPSGKSYNEQFF. DNA for the CDR3: TGTGCCAGCAGTCCCAGCGGAAAATCCTACAATGAGCAGTTCTTC.

This clone was seen a few times. V gene TRBV4-2 combines with J gene TRBJ2-6, with a tentative D call TRBD2 (5 bases). Per germline, CDR1 LGHNA and CDR2 YNFKEQ. V was shortened by 0 bases and J by 0 bases, with 9 bases between the two germline ends. The CDR3 spans 17 residues. CDR3 protein: CASSQEGSVSGANVLTF. CDR3 bases: TGTGCCAGCAGCCAAGAAGGGAGCGTCTCTGGGGCCAACGTCCTGACTTTC.

The V gene is TRBV27, the J gene TRBJ1-2; 12 bases map to TRBD1. Germline CDR1 MNHEY, CDR2 SMNVEV (reference sequence). The ends lost 3 bases at V and 8 bases at J; junction bases unmatched: 1. The CDR3 has 13 amino acids. The CDR3 DNA is TGTGCCAGCAGTTTCGGGACAGGGGGCGGCTACACCTTC. Encoded protein: CASSFGTGGGYTF.

A few counts support this clone. The rearrangement links TRBV7-6 to TRBJ1-1, with D unresolved. The V end was cut by 5 bases, the J end by 6 bases, with 13 bases between. Looked up from germline, CDR1 is SGHVS and CDR2 is FNYEAQ. There are 13 residues in the CDR3. The CDR3: CASSLYSSAEAFF. DNA for the CDR3: TGTGCCAGCAGCCTGTACAGTTCCGCTGAAGCTTTCTTT. Supplemented by reference TRBV7-6 and TRBJ1-1, the full variable domain reads GAGVSQSPRYKVTKRGQDVALRCDPISGHVSLYWYRQALGQGPEFLTYFNYEAQQDKSGLPNDRFSAERPEGSISTLTIQRTEQRDSAMYRCASSLYSSAEAFFGQGTRLTVV.

The rearrangement uses TRBV5-6 and TRBJ2-2, with TRBD2 matching 7 bases. Per the germline V gene, CDR1 is SGHDT and CDR2 is YYEEEE. This CDR3 is built from 16 residues. Trimming took 0 bases from V and 5 from J; bases not matched to a gene: 7. Here the CDR3 reads CASSLDAAGVTGELFF. For the CDR3, the DNA is TGTGCCAGCAGCTTGGACGCGGCGGGAGTAACCGGGGAGCTGTTTTTT.

The chain uses TRBV7-2 and TRBJ1-3; D not resolved. The CDR3 totals 14 residues. V lost 3 bases and J lost 4, with 10 bases in between. The V gene's germline CDR1 is SGHTA and CDR2 FQGNSA. The CDR3 nucleotides are TGTGCCAGCAGCTTCGTCGGGTCGGGAAACACCATATATTTT. Encoded protein: CASSFVGSGNTIYF.